This TCR beta chain appears in the sequencing data of a study of blood T cell repertoires in COVID-19. Looking at the study overall: The study drew acute and convalescent COVID-19 samples from the United States, Italy and Spain. Sample material is recorded as cDNA or gDNA derived from T cells, B-cell-depleted T cells, or PBMCs.

The CDR3 is made up of 20 amino acids. As processed by the authors: Counts of nucleated cells, estimated from reference gene primer amplification, were obtained. Produced via immunoSEQ multiplex PCR; TCRdb's table is partial and in-frame only. For V, J and clone size, that table is used; D and trimming come from the DNA. The data show about 160,000 clones, approximately 79% seen once. Source material: peripheral blood. This chain connects TRBV21-1 to TRBJ1-6; the table's D call, TRBD1, was not checked against the DNA. TRBV21-1 is a documented pseudogene. The TCR originated in an elderly woman with acute or convalescent COVID-19. CDR3: CASSTHFGSQGESDRSPLHF. The CDR3 bases are TGTGCCAGCAGCACCCACTTTGGCTCACAAGGGGAATCGGATCGATCACCCCTCCACTTT.